This TCR beta chain was retrieved from a study of cytomegalovirus exposure and HLA in healthy donors. Regarding the study as a whole: CMV serostatus was the only immune exposure information that was available. The later analysis indicated that the majority of CMV-associated TCR beta chains appeared HLA-restricted.

This PCR relied on a set of 60 Vbeta primers and 13 Jbeta primers. Measured with immunoSEQ multiplex PCR; TCRdb has only the in-frame clones, and not every one. The data contain 150,000 to 200,000 clones, around 77% of them seen just once; the ten biggest clones take up about 1%. CDR1 and CDR2 from the germline V gene are SGHNT and YENEEA. The CDR3 loop spans 14 amino acids. V lost 1 base, J lost 1 base, and 5 bases lay in between. This clone has only one observation. The antigen is not known. The source of this sequence is a woman aged 35 to 49 in good health and CMV-seronegative. Sequencing was performed on PBMCs. The chain carries TRBV11-3 and TRBJ2-1; unclear D gene. DNA for the CDR3: TGTGCCAGCAGCTTAGTAGAGTCCTACAATGAGCAGTTCTTC. It is translated as CASSLVESYNEQFF.